The 8 T cell receptor beta chains below were found in one sample sequenced in a study of regulatory T cells in long-lasting Graves disease. Arm-PCR of CDR3 regions with iRepertoire HTBI primers generated TCR beta libraries. TCRdb reanalysed the multiplex PCR reads using MiXCR and keeps one entry per CDR3 protein. Of 400,000 to 450,000 distinct CDR3 sequences in the sample, 15% were seen once. Regarding time point: newly diagnosed GD, antithyroid drugs for less than 3 months. TCR sequences were obtained from RNA taken from PBMCs. Another study also made use of these data, one on T cells in Graves' hyperthyroidism and ophthalmopathy.

The sequencing used peripheral blood mononuclear cells (PBMCs), collected at new diagnosis, from a patient treated with antithyroid drugs. These receptors originate from a woman in her thirties with Graves disease.

This clonotype was detected ten times or more. CDR3 loop: CASSLVGTDTQYF. CDR3 nucleotide sequence: TGTGCCAGCAGCTTAGTAGGGACAGATACGCAGTATTTT. V and J are TRBV7-9 and TRBJ2-3; D remains unclear. This CDR3 comprises 13 residues. Trimming left V 1 base short and J 3 bases short, with 5 bases between. Germline V gene sequence: CDR1 SEHNR, CDR2 FQNEAQ (reference sequence).

The J gene is TRBJ2-1, the V gene TRBV29-1; the D gene is possibly TRBD2 (6 bases). This CDR3 spans 18 amino acids. Germline V gene data show CDR1 as SQVTM and CDR2 as ANQGSEA. Deletions cut 0 bases from V and 5 bases from J, with 23 bases between. CDR3 in amino acids: CSVEEPPSQGGNNNEQFF. CDR3 bases: TGCAGCGTTGAAGAACCCCCCTCTCAGGGAGGCAACAACAATGAGCAGTTCTTC.

This clonotype came up many times. This sequence joins TRBV4-1 and TRBJ2-1; tentative D call: TRBD2 (5 bases). V gave up 2 bases and J gave up 7 bases, with 12 bases separating them. The CDR3 covers 14 residues. Germline CDR1 reads MGHRA; CDR2 reads YSYEKL. The CDR3 loop is CASSQTRSVNEQFF. The CDR3 coding sequence is TGCGCCAGCAGCCAAACTAGATCGGTAAATGAGCAGTTCTTC.

For this clonotype: A read error is the likely source, as a far larger clone sits one nucleotide away. The chain uses TRBV20-1 and TRBJ2-3, with 11 bases identical to TRBD2. With the DNA end fitting TRBJ2-1 better, the J assignment may be wrong. The CDR3 has 17 amino acids. Germline V gives CDR1 DFQATT, CDR2 SNEGSKA (reference sequence). The CDR3 DNA reads TGCAGTGCTAGAGATTCGCAGACTAGCGGGGATGTGTACGAGCAGTTCTTC. Residues: CSARDSQTSGDVYEQFF.

This clonotype was seen at least ten times. V is TRBV12-3 or TRBV12-4 and J is TRBJ2-1, with 13 bases lining up with TRBD2. The CDR3 consists of 15 residues. V was pared by 6 bases and J by 4 bases, with 3 bases of the junction left unmatched. The CDR3 spells CASSGTSGKYNEQFF. For the CDR3, the DNA is TGTGCCAGCAGCGGGACTAGCGGGAAATACAATGAGCAGTTCTTC.

At least ten counts were recorded for this clonotype. The rearrangement uses TRBV12-3 or TRBV12-4 and TRBJ2-1; 14 nucleotides match TRBD2. The CDR3 extends over 16 amino acids. With V trimmed by 2 bases and J by 9 bases, 6 bases remained unmatched. Here the CDR3 reads CASSLPKGLAGAEQFF. Written as DNA, the CDR3 is TGTGCCAGCAGTTTACCGAAGGGACTAGCGGGAGCTGAGCAGTTCTTC.

This clonotype appeared many times. J is TRBJ1-1 and V is TRBV3-1; D unresolved. The CDR3 has 13 residues. Trimming pared 1 base from V and 4 bases from J, leaving 7 bases between. Germline lookup yields CDR1 LGHDT and CDR2 YNNKEL (reference sequence). The CDR3 nucleotides are TGTGCCAGCAGCCAAGGACTTGGCACTGAAGCTTTCTTT. Translated, it gives CASSQGLGTEAFF.

This sequence joins TRBV20-1 and TRBJ2-7; 9 nucleotides agree with TRBD1. V was pared by 4 bases and J by 8 bases, with 12 bases of the junction left unmatched. Germline V lookup: CDR1 DFQATT, CDR2 SNEGSKA (reference sequence). The CDR3 has 14 residues. The CDR3 nucleotides read TGCAGTGCTACCGGGACAGGGAGAGCTACGAAGCAGTACTTC. Encoded protein: CSATGTGRATKQYF.